These T cell receptor beta chains were read from a single sample in a study of identical twins. One entry per CDR3 protein, called by TCRdb with MiXCR from the 5' RACE reads. Counted here are about 690,000 distinct CDR3 sequences, over 5% occurring once; the ten biggest clones make up approximately 2%. The sample was naive T cells sorted from blood. These receptors all come from a man aged 18 to 29 in good health. CDR3s leave out the opening cysteine and the closing phenylalanine or tryptophan. Some rows mark clone size as missing; the rest say once, few, many or name a class of expanded clone.

abundance: .
v_gene: TRBV5-1
j_gene: TRBJ2-2
CDR3aa: ASSLAWHQNTGELF

abundance: many
v_gene: TRBV12-3/TRBV12-4
j_gene: TRBJ2-3
CDR3aa: ASSSSTGLDTQY

abundance: few
v_gene: TRBV5-1
j_gene: TRBJ1-4
CDR3aa: ASSLALGQGGEKLF

abundance: .
v_gene: TRBV5-6
j_gene: TRBJ1-2
CDR3aa: ASSSGAGRYT

abundance: .
v_gene: TRBV7-6
j_gene: TRBJ2-3
CDR3aa: ASSLAEGVTDTQY

abundance: many
v_gene: TRBV7-2
j_gene: TRBJ2-3
CDR3aa: ASSLASTASPFTDTQY

abundance: many
v_gene: TRBV10-3
j_gene: TRBJ1-5
CDR3aa: AISGTGGGNQPQH

abundance: many
v_gene: TRBV29-1
j_gene: TRBJ2-2
CDR3aa: SVGGSGELF

abundance: many
v_gene: TRBV29-1
j_gene: TRBJ2-1
CDR3aa: SVGLPTYNEQF

abundance: few
v_gene: TRBV27
j_gene: TRBJ2-1
CDR3aa: ASSLWSYNEQF

abundance: many
v_gene: TRBV25-1
j_gene: TRBJ2-3
CDR3aa: ASSDTLGYTQY

abundance: .
v_gene: TRBV5-1
j_gene: TRBJ2-6
CDR3aa: ASSLVAGISGANVLT

abundance: .
v_gene: TRBV7-3
j_gene: TRBJ2-1
CDR3aa: ASSSEDSGWDEQF

abundance: .
v_gene: TRBV12-3/TRBV12-4
j_gene: TRBJ2-2
CDR3aa: ASYPSGGGAPGELF

abundance: many
v_gene: TRBV12-3/TRBV12-4
j_gene: TRBJ2-1
CDR3aa: ASSLKTGGKNNNEQF

abundance: .
v_gene: TRBV11-2
j_gene: TRBJ2-3
CDR3aa: ASSSIRRDTQY

abundance: .
v_gene: TRBV3-1
j_gene: TRBJ2-3
CDR3aa: ASSNTHPSGRASTTDTQY

abundance: few
v_gene: TRBV5-1
j_gene: TRBJ2-4
CDR3aa: ASSVTSAKNIQY

abundance: many
v_gene: TRBV29-1
j_gene: TRBJ2-7
CDR3aa: SVAQGQGRNEQY

abundance: .
v_gene: TRBV28
j_gene: TRBJ2-1
CDR3aa: ASRTGGAANEQF

abundance: many
v_gene: TRBV5-1
j_gene: TRBJ2-3
CDR3aa: ASSFASGPSTDTQY

abundance: .
v_gene: TRBV24-1
j_gene: TRBJ2-3
CDR3aa: ATSAAPGLESDTQY

abundance: .
v_gene: TRBV25-1
j_gene: TRBJ2-5
CDR3aa: ASSVSGTLETQY

abundance: many
v_gene: TRBV7-9
j_gene: TRBJ2-1
CDR3aa: ASSPPGSNYNEQF

abundance: many
v_gene: TRBV29-1
j_gene: TRBJ2-1
CDR3aa: SVEDQSGAPSSYNEQF

abundance: many
v_gene: TRBV12-3/TRBV12-4
j_gene: TRBJ2-7
CDR3aa: ASSPHSTFYEQY

abundance: many
v_gene: TRBV29-1
j_gene: TRBJ2-3
CDR3aa: SVESQHRTLDTQY

abundance: many
v_gene: TRBV24-1
j_gene: TRBJ2-1
CDR3aa: ATSESYGTSYDEQF

abundance: .
v_gene: TRBV7-7
j_gene: TRBJ2-2
CDR3aa: ASSLGGLAGAGELF

abundance: .
v_gene: TRBV7-9
j_gene: TRBJ1-3
CDR3aa: ASSPPRTGSGNTIY

abundance: many
v_gene: TRBV2
j_gene: TRBJ2-2
CDR3aa: ASSESGNTGELF

abundance: .
v_gene: TRBV20-1
j_gene: TRBJ2-2
CDR3aa: SASTQGPNTGELF

abundance: few
v_gene: TRBV5-5
j_gene: TRBJ1-2
CDR3aa: ASSGTDFNYGYT

abundance: many
v_gene: TRBV27
j_gene: TRBJ2-1
CDR3aa: ASSLEDRAYNEQF

abundance: many
v_gene: TRBV11-2
j_gene: TRBJ2-1
CDR3aa: ASSQTSPAPDEQF

abundance: many
v_gene: TRBV3-1
j_gene: TRBJ1-1
CDR3aa: ASSQGLMGTEAF